A single TCR beta chain is shown here with its context. This sample stems from a study of blood T cell repertoires in COVID-19. In the original processing: Amplification of reference gene primers was used by the study to estimate nucleated cell counts. Repertoires were generated with immunoSEQ multiplex PCR, while TCRdb's copy carries only in-frame clones and drops some. V, J and clone size are those of that table, while D and trimming were read from the DNA. Found here are some 210,000 clones, over 75% of them singletons; the top ten hold around 8.8%. Sequencing input: PBMCs or T cells enriched from blood (not recorded which). The receptor comes from a middle-aged man who had recovered from COVID-19.

This CDR3 reads CASSLRGRGTGELFF. As DNA, the CDR3 is TGTGCCAGCAGCCTGAGGGGGAGGGGCACCGGGGAGCTGTTTTTT. The gene calls are TRBV7-7 and TRBJ2-2; weak D call: TRBD2 (7 bases). CDR1 and CDR2 from the germline V gene are SSHAT and FNYEAQ (reference sequence). The V end lost 5 bases, the J end lost 4 bases, and 14 bases lay between the germline ends. CDR3 length: 15 residues.